This T cell receptor beta chain comes out of a study of vaccination and CD4 T cells after COVID-19. Study-level results: The researchers studied relatively few convalescent patients and omitted early post-infection timepoints.

Documented treatment: roughly 10-day PBMC culture with coronavirus spike peptide pools or control peptides (ViraFEST assay). Using peptide pools, antigen-specific T cells were expanded in ViraFEST before TCRs were sequenced. Comment on this clonotype: No antigen is known for it.

Cultured CD4+ T cell DNA was sequenced using the Oncomine TCR Beta short-read assay. TCRdb used MiXCR to reprocess the PCR reads, holding one entry per CDR3 protein. The sample includes under 15,000 distinct CDR3 sequences, under 80% of them seen just once. Germline loops: CDR1 LGHNA, CDR2 YNFKEQ. This CDR3 has 14 amino acids. Trimming cost V 4 bases and J 10 bases; bases outside gene matches: 3. The receptor's source is a human donor who had recovered from COVID-19. The chain is built from TRBV4-2 and TRBJ1-6; 11 bases fit TRBD1. Sequences were obtained from CD4+ T cells from blood, cultured in vitro. CDR3 sequence reads: CASSRTGGTSPLHF. The DNA for the CDR3 is TGTGCCAGCAGCCGGACAGGGGGCACATCACCCCTCCACTTT.